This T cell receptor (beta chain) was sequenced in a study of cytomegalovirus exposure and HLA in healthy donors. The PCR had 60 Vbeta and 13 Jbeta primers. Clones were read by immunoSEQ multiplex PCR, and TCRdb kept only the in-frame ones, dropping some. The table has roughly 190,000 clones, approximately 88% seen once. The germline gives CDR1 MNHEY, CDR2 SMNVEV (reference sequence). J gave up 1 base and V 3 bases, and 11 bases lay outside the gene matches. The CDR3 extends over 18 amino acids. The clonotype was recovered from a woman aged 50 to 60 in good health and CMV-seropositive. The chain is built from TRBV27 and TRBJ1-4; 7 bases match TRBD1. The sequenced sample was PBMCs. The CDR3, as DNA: TGTGCCAGCAGTTTTAAATTAACGGGACAGATAACTAATGAAAAACTGTTTTTT. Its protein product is CASSFKLTGQITNEKLFF.